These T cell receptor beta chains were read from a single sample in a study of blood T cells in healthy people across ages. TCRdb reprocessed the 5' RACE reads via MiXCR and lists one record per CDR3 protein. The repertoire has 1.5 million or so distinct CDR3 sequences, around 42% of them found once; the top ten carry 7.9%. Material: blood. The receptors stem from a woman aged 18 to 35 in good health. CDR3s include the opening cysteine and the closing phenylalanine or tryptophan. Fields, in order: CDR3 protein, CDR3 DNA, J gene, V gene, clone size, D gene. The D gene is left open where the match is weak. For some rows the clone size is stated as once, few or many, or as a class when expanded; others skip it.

CDR3aa: CSARGTKNTEAFF
CDR3nt: TGCAGTGCTAGGGGGACAAAGAACACTGAAGCTTTCTTT
j_gene: TRBJ1-1
v_gene: TRBV20-1
abundance: .
d_gene: .

CDR3aa: CASSLASRGGSYEQYF
CDR3nt: TGCGCCAGCAGCTTGGCCTCGCGCGGAGGGTCCTACGAGCAGTACTTC
j_gene: TRBJ2-7
v_gene: TRBV5-1
abundance: few
d_gene: .

CDR3aa: CASSHRSLATGTDTQYF
CDR3nt: TGCGCCAGCAGCCACCGATCCCTAGCGACGGGCACAGATACGCAGTATTTT
j_gene: TRBJ2-3
v_gene: TRBV4-1
abundance: few
d_gene: .

CDR3aa: CATQPSTDTQYF
CDR3nt: TGTGCCACACAGCCTAGCACAGATACGCAGTATTTT
j_gene: TRBJ2-3
v_gene: TRBV13
abundance: few
d_gene: .

CDR3aa: CASSGSSGAYNEQFF
CDR3nt: TGTGCCAGCAGTGGAAGTAGCGGGGCTTACAATGAGCAGTTCTTC
j_gene: TRBJ2-1
v_gene: TRBV2
abundance: .
d_gene: TRBD2

CDR3aa: CASSLAVASRQFF
CDR3nt: TGCGCCAGCAGCTTGGCCGTGGCTAGCCGGCAGTTCTTC
j_gene: TRBJ2-1
v_gene: TRBV5-1
abundance: once
d_gene: .

CDR3aa: CAIGAKAGGTDTQYF
CDR3nt: TGTGCCATCGGGGCTAAGGCGGGAGGGACAGATACGCAGTATTTT
j_gene: TRBJ2-3
v_gene: TRBV10-3
abundance: .
d_gene: TRBD2

CDR3aa: CASSSAAGGGNEQFF
CDR3nt: TGTGCCAGCAGCTCCGCCGCGGGAGGTGGCAATGAGCAGTTCTTC
j_gene: TRBJ2-1
v_gene: TRBV9
abundance: .
d_gene: TRBD2

CDR3aa: CSVPTGTNYGYTF
CDR3nt: TGCAGTGTACCGACAGGAACTAACTATGGCTACACCTTC
j_gene: TRBJ1-2
v_gene: TRBV20-1
abundance: .
d_gene: .

CDR3aa: CATSRGQGKNTEAFF
CDR3nt: TGTGCCACCAGCAGGGGACAGGGTAAAAACACTGAAGCTTTCTTT
j_gene: TRBJ1-1
v_gene: TRBV15
abundance: .
d_gene: TRBD1

CDR3aa: CASSLYTGGWYEQYF
CDR3nt: TGTGCCAGCAGCTTATACACAGGCGGGTGGTACGAGCAGTACTTC
j_gene: TRBJ2-7
v_gene: TRBV7-2
abundance: few
d_gene: .

CDR3aa: CASSIRLNYGYTF
CDR3nt: TGTGCCAGTAGTATACGGCTCAACTATGGCTACACCTTC
j_gene: TRBJ1-2
v_gene: TRBV19
abundance: .
d_gene: .

CDR3aa: CASKEKSGWMETQYF
CDR3nt: TGTGCCAGCAAGGAAAAATCAGGGTGGATGGAGACCCAGTACTTC
j_gene: TRBJ2-5
v_gene: TRBV2
abundance: .
d_gene: .

CDR3aa: CASSLSDLIGTQYF
CDR3nt: TGTGCCAGCAGTTTATCGGACCTGATTGGGACCCAGTACTTC
j_gene: TRBJ2-5
v_gene: TRBV27
abundance: .
d_gene: .

CDR3aa: CSATTGEVHEQYF
CDR3nt: TGCAGTGCTACGACGGGGGAAGTCCACGAGCAGTACTTC
j_gene: TRBJ2-7
v_gene: TRBV20-1
abundance: .
d_gene: .

CDR3aa: CASSQGDRLSNEQFF
CDR3nt: TGTGCCAGCAGCCAAGGTGACAGACTATCCAATGAGCAGTTCTTC
j_gene: TRBJ2-1
v_gene: TRBV3-1
abundance: .
d_gene: .

CDR3aa: CASSLSGGGVYEQYF
CDR3nt: TGTGCCAGCAGTTTATCCGGGGGCGGTGTCTACGAGCAGTACTTC
j_gene: TRBJ2-7
v_gene: TRBV28
abundance: .
d_gene: .

CDR3aa: CASSSVGRYGYTF
CDR3nt: TGTGCCAGCAGCTCTGTCGGTCGCTATGGCTACACCTTC
j_gene: TRBJ1-2
v_gene: TRBV28
abundance: few
d_gene: .

CDR3aa: CASSVDRANEKLFF
CDR3nt: TGTGCCAGCAGCGTCGACAGGGCGAATGAAAAACTGTTTTTT
j_gene: TRBJ1-4
v_gene: TRBV7-3
abundance: .
d_gene: TRBD1

CDR3aa: CASSLRLAPNEQYF
CDR3nt: TGTGCCAGCAGTTTAAGGCTAGCGCCGAATGAGCAGTACTTC
j_gene: TRBJ2-7
v_gene: TRBV12-3/TRBV12-4
abundance: few
d_gene: .

CDR3aa: CASSQTGPTTGELFF
CDR3nt: TGTGCCAGCAGCCAAACGGGGCCTACCACCGGGGAGCTGTTTTTT
j_gene: TRBJ2-2
v_gene: TRBV3-1
abundance: .
d_gene: .

CDR3aa: CASSFPQSSYNEQFF
CDR3nt: TGTGCCAGCAGCTTTCCCCAGAGCTCCTACAATGAGCAGTTCTTC
j_gene: TRBJ2-1
v_gene: TRBV5-4
abundance: .
d_gene: .

CDR3aa: CASSLLAGWGRNEQFF
CDR3nt: TGTGCCAGCAGCTTATTAGCGGGGTGGGGTCGCAATGAGCAGTTCTTC
j_gene: TRBJ2-1
v_gene: TRBV7-2
abundance: .
d_gene: TRBD2

CDR3aa: CSVVGRTRIGAFF
CDR3nt: TGCAGCGTTGTAGGGCGAACTCGGATAGGAGCTTTCTTT
j_gene: TRBJ1-1
v_gene: TRBV29-1
abundance: once
d_gene: .

CDR3aa: CASRVDDDRGYEQYF
CDR3nt: TGTGCCAGCAGGGTCGATGATGACAGGGGCTACGAGCAGTACTTC
j_gene: TRBJ2-7
v_gene: TRBV7-2
abundance: few
d_gene: TRBD1

CDR3aa: CASSKRGAYQETQYF
CDR3nt: TGTGCCAGCAGTAAGCGGGGGGCGTACCAAGAGACCCAGTACTTC
j_gene: TRBJ2-5
v_gene: TRBV28
abundance: .
d_gene: TRBD2

CDR3aa: CASTAGGPVSTDTQYF
CDR3nt: TGTGCCAGCACGGCGGGGGGGCCTGTGAGCACAGATACGCAGTATTTT
j_gene: TRBJ2-3
v_gene: TRBV28
abundance: .
d_gene: TRBD2

CDR3aa: CASSSDSGTAYNEQFF
CDR3nt: TGTGCCAGCAGCTCCGACTCAGGGACAGCCTACAATGAGCAGTTCTTC
j_gene: TRBJ2-1
v_gene: TRBV13
abundance: .
d_gene: TRBD1

CDR3aa: CASSELVAGGWNEQFF
CDR3nt: TGTGCCAGCAGTGAATTGGTAGCGGGGGGGTGGAATGAGCAGTTCTTC
j_gene: TRBJ2-1
v_gene: TRBV25-1
abundance: .
d_gene: TRBD2

CDR3aa: CASSPGDREYEQYF
CDR3nt: TGTGCCAGCAGCCCGGGGGACAGGGAATACGAGCAGTACTTC
j_gene: TRBJ2-7
v_gene: TRBV3-1
abundance: .
d_gene: TRBD1

CDR3aa: CASSKYDRGLVDYEQYF
CDR3nt: TGTGCCAGCAGCAAGTACGACAGGGGGCTAGTAGATTACGAGCAGTACTTC
j_gene: TRBJ2-7
v_gene: TRBV21-1
abundance: .
d_gene: .

CDR3aa: CASSLASGGGTTDTQYF
CDR3nt: TGTGCCAGCAGCTTAGCGTCGGGAGGCGGCACCACAGATACGCAGTATTTT
j_gene: TRBJ2-3
v_gene: TRBV7-9
abundance: .
d_gene: TRBD2

CDR3aa: CACGRITGDAQYF
CDR3nt: TGTGCCTGCGGTCGGATTACGGGGGACGCTCAGTACTTC
j_gene: TRBJ2-5
v_gene: TRBV12-3/TRBV12-4
abundance: few
d_gene: .

CDR3aa: CSVEDLSNKEQFF
CDR3nt: TGCAGCGTTGAAGATCTTTCCAACAAGGAGCAGTTCTTC
j_gene: TRBJ2-1
v_gene: TRBV29-1
abundance: .
d_gene: .

CDR3aa: CSAIRDLAENTDTQYF
CDR3nt: TGCAGTGCGATCAGAGACCTAGCGGAGAACACAGATACGCAGTATTTT
j_gene: TRBJ2-3
v_gene: TRBV20-1
abundance: few
d_gene: TRBD2

CDR3aa: CASSRDPSDTQYF
CDR3nt: TGTGCCAGCAGCCGGGACCCCTCAGATACGCAGTATTTT
j_gene: TRBJ2-3
v_gene: TRBV7-7
abundance: .
d_gene: .

CDR3aa: CAISDSALSDTQYF
CDR3nt: TGTGCCATCAGTGACTCGGCCCTGTCAGATACGCAGTATTTT
j_gene: TRBJ2-3
v_gene: TRBV10-3
abundance: .
d_gene: .

CDR3aa: CASSLRTGFNHEQYF
CDR3nt: TGTGCCAGCAGCCTTCGGACAGGGTTTAATCACGAGCAGTACTTC
j_gene: TRBJ2-7
v_gene: TRBV12-3/TRBV12-4
abundance: few
d_gene: TRBD1

CDR3aa: CASSEGQRGWRLNEQFF
CDR3nt: TGTGCCAGCAGTGAAGGCCAGCGGGGCTGGCGACTCAATGAGCAGTTCTTC
j_gene: TRBJ2-1
v_gene: TRBV2
abundance: .
d_gene: TRBD2

CDR3aa: CASGGQAIYGYTF
CDR3nt: TGTGCCAGCGGGGGTCAGGCCATCTATGGCTACACCTTC
j_gene: TRBJ1-2
v_gene: TRBV2
abundance: few
d_gene: .

CDR3aa: CATNQGARVEKLFF
CDR3nt: TGTGCCACCAACCAGGGGGCGCGGGTTGAAAAACTGTTTTTT
j_gene: TRBJ1-4
v_gene: TRBV21-1
abundance: few
d_gene: .

CDR3aa: CSATLAGASYEQYF
CDR3nt: TGCAGTGCTACCCTAGCGGGAGCCTCCTACGAGCAGTACTTC
j_gene: TRBJ2-7
v_gene: TRBV20-1
abundance: .
d_gene: TRBD2

CDR3aa: CSPGAPLGYEQYF
CDR3nt: TGCAGCCCGGGGGCTCCCTTGGGCTACGAGCAGTACTTC
j_gene: TRBJ2-7
v_gene: TRBV20-1
abundance: .
d_gene: .

CDR3aa: CASSSPTSGGAPGTQYF
CDR3nt: TGTGCCAGCAGTTCCCCGACTAGCGGGGGGGCCCCGGGTACGCAGTATTTT
j_gene: TRBJ2-3
v_gene: TRBV6-5
abundance: .
d_gene: TRBD2

CDR3aa: CASSYSYGLDHEQFF
CDR3nt: TGTGCCAGCAGTTACTCGTACGGACTAGACCATGAGCAGTTCTTC
j_gene: TRBJ2-1
v_gene: TRBV6-5
abundance: few
d_gene: TRBD2

CDR3aa: CAISDRRDIFLGYTF
CDR3nt: TGTGCCATCAGTGACCGACGGGACATTTTTCTTGGCTACACCTTC
j_gene: TRBJ1-2
v_gene: TRBV10-3
abundance: .
d_gene: .

CDR3aa: CAWSGNAGSEQFF
CDR3nt: TGTGCCTGGAGTGGAAATGCGGGGTCCGAGCAGTTCTTC
j_gene: TRBJ2-1
v_gene: TRBV30
abundance: .
d_gene: .

CDR3aa: CATQSGGSEAFF
CDR3nt: TGTGCCACCCAGTCAGGGGGATCTGAAGCTTTCTTT
j_gene: TRBJ1-1
v_gene: TRBV2
abundance: few
d_gene: TRBD1

CDR3aa: CASSPGLTYNEQFF
CDR3nt: TGTGCCAGCAGCCCAGGACTGACCTACAATGAGCAGTTCTTC
j_gene: TRBJ2-1
v_gene: TRBV11-2
abundance: few
d_gene: .